These 13 T cell receptor beta chains originate from one sample sequenced in a study of cytomegalovirus exposure and HLA in healthy donors (dated by TCRdb to about 2017). The library was obtained by the immunoSEQ multiplex PCR assay. Held by TCRdb, this immuneACCESS table contains in-frame sequences only and omits some clones. Under half of the omission traces to an unresolved V gene where checked; the cause of the rest is unknown. The sample data list about 73,000 clones, and 90% to 95% of these were observed just once. Approximately 3.3% of the sample goes to the ten largest clones. Sequencing was done on a sample of PBMCs. Receptor source: a man aged 18-30 years in good health and CMV-seronegative.

This chain connects TRBV27 to TRBJ2-2; D remains unclear. The germline gives CDR1 MNHEY, CDR2 SMNVEV (reference sequence). V was shortened by 6 bases and J by 3 bases, with 14 bases between the two germline ends. The CDR3 has 15 amino acids. Here the CDR3 reads CASSRYPPDTGELFF. The CDR3 DNA reads TGTGCCAGCAGCCGATACCCCCCAGACACCGGGGAGCTGTTTTTT.

This rearrangement joins TRBV7-2 to TRBJ2-3; 9 bases fit TRBD2. Germline V lookup: CDR1 SGHTA, CDR2 FQGNSA. The CDR3 is 15 amino acids. J was trimmed by 0 bases and V by 7 bases; bases with no gene match: 5. The CDR3 DNA follows: TGTGCCAGCAACAGCGGGGGGTCTAGCACAGATACGCAGTATTTT. Translating it yields CASNSGGSSTDTQYF. Supplemented by reference TRBV7-2 and TRBJ2-3, the full variable domain reads GAGVSQSPSNKVTEKGKDVELRCDPISGHTALYWYRQSLGQGLEFLIYFQGNSAPDKSGLPSDRFSAERTGGSVSTLTIQRTQQEDSAVYLCASNSGGSSTDTQYFGPGTRLTVL.

The CDR3 sequence is CASSEAGGEQYF. The CDR3 bases are TGTGCCAGCAGTGAAGCGGGGGGGGAGCAGTACTTC. V usage is TRBV6-1 and J usage is TRBJ2-7, with TRBD2 identical over 7 bases. Germline CDR1 and CDR2: MNHNS and SASEGT. Trimming cost V 0 bases and J 7 bases; bases outside gene matches: 0. The CDR3 covers 12 residues.

J is TRBJ2-5 and V is TRBV7-6; perhaps TRBD2 as D (5 bases). The germline V gene encodes CDR1 SGHVS and CDR2 FNYEAQ. V was cut by 5 bases and J by 5 bases, with 9 bases left in between. There are 12 residues in the CDR3. The CDR3 loop is CASSEGWETQYF. As DNA, the CDR3 is TGTGCCAGCAGCGAGGGTTGGGAGACCCAGTACTTC.

Written as DNA, the CDR3 is TGTGCCAGCAGTTACGGACAGGTCTACGAGCAGTACTTC. Its protein is CASSYGQVYEQYF. J is TRBJ2-7 and V is TRBV6-5; 7 nucleotides agree with TRBD1. The V and J ends lost 2 bases and 3 bases, in that order; junction bases with no gene match: 1. Germline-derived CDR1 and CDR2 are MNHEY and SVGAGI. The CDR3 length is 13 residues.

The chain employs TRBV10-3 and TRBJ2-4; TRBD2 matches 8 bases. V was pared by 2 bases and J by 2 bases, with 2 bases of the junction left unmatched. Germline lookup yields CDR1 ENHRY and CDR2 SYGVKD. The CDR3 sequence is 15 residues long. Written as DNA, the CDR3 is TGTGCCATCAGTGAGGCTAGCGGGTCCAAAAACATTCAGTACTTC. Translated, it gives CAISEASGSKNIQYF.

The V and J genes are TRBV29-1 and TRBJ1-1, with 7 nucleotides matching TRBD1. Germline trimming cut 3 bases from V and 8 bases from J; bases unmatched to any gene: 6. This CDR3 contains 12 residues. The germline V gene encodes CDR1 SQVTM and CDR2 ANQGSEA. As DNA, the CDR3 is TGCAGCGTTGAGTCGACAGGGCCGGAAGCTTTCTTT. It encodes CSVESTGPEAFF.

V and J are TRBV2 and TRBJ2-5; 7 nucleotides align to TRBD1. The CDR3 sequence is 13 residues long. Trimming at V came to 7 bases and at J to 5 bases, leaving 7 bases not matched to a gene. Per the germline V gene, CDR1 is SNHLY and CDR2 is FYNNEI. The CDR3 here is CASKGAGPETQYF. The CDR3 DNA follows: TGTGCCAGCAAGGGGGCAGGGCCGGAGACCCAGTACTTC.

This chain uses TRBV7-3 with TRBJ1-2, with a tentative D call TRBD1 (5 bases). V lost 2 bases to trimming and J lost 6 bases, with 13 bases between them. Germline loops: CDR1 SGHTA, CDR2 FQGTGA. This CDR3 has 14 residues. The CDR3 is CASSLGGSSDGYTF. CDR3 DNA sequence: TGTGCCAGCAGCTTAGGGGGGTCGAGCGATGGCTACACCTTC.

CDR3 amino acids: CASSEFRVPSAGNTIYF. The CDR3, as DNA: TGTGCCAGCAGTGAATTCCGGGTCCCGAGCGCTGGAAACACCATATATTTT. The rearrangement uses TRBV2 and TRBJ1-3; D remains unclear. The CDR3 consists of 17 residues. Looked up from germline, CDR1 is SNHLY and CDR2 is FYNNEI. The ends were cut back, 2 bases at V and 2 bases at J, with 16 bases in the middle.

The V and J genes are TRBV4-1 and TRBJ2-1; 10 positions match TRBD1. In germline, CDR1 is MGHRA, CDR2 YSYEKL. With 3 bases clipped from V and 7 bases from J, the junction kept 9 bases outside the gene matches. This CDR3 is built from 16 residues. CDR3 coding DNA: TGCGCCAGCAGCCAGATACCGGGACAGGGGACGAATGAGCAGTTCTTC. Amino acids: CASSQIPGQGTNEQFF.

The V call is TRBV6-5, the J call TRBJ1-2; D remains ambiguous. Trimming left V 7 bases short and J 2 bases short, with 17 bases between. The CDR3 runs to 15 residues. Germline V gene data show CDR1 as MNHEY and CDR2 as SVGAGI. Here the CDR3 DNA reads TGTGCCAGCAACATGTTGGCGGGCCAAAACTATGGCTACACCTTC. This sequence encodes CASNMLAGQNYGYTF.

This clone was found once. The rearrangement links TRBV25-1 to TRBJ1-4; D remains unclear. The CDR3 runs to 12 residues. Germline V gene lookup returns CDR1 MGHDK and CDR2 SYGVNS. The germline V and J ends were trimmed by 5 bases and 8 bases, with 9 bases remaining between them. The CDR3 coding sequence is TGTGCCAGCAGTCTTCGAGGGGAAAAACTGTTTTTT. This encodes CASSLRGEKLFF.